The 18 T cell receptor beta chains below come from one sample, sequenced in a study of blood T cell repertoires in COVID-19. Measured with immunoSEQ multiplex PCR; TCRdb has only the in-frame clones, and not every one. The sample contains approximately 30,000 clones, over 80% of which appear only once. The sample consisted of peripheral blood. All receptors derive from a human donor in a cohort sampled during active COVID-19.

The chain combines TRBV11-3 with TRBJ2-2, with 7 bases matching TRBD1. CDR3 size: 16 residues. V was clipped by 3 bases and J by 5 bases; unmatched bases: 9. CDR1 and CDR2 from the germline V gene are SGHNT and YENEEA. The CDR3, as DNA: TGTGCCAGCAGCTTGGAAGGGGGCTATGGGACCGGGGAGCTGTTTTTT. This translates into CASSLEGGYGTGELFF.

The chain carries TRBV6-4 and TRBJ2-1; D is perhaps TRBD1 (5 bases). V gave up 8 bases and J gave up 10 bases, with 18 bases separating them. Per germline, CDR1 MRHNA and CDR2 SNTAGT. This CDR3 comprises 13 residues. The CDR3 loop is CASSEQGRGEQFF. In DNA, the CDR3 is TGTGCCAGCTCGGAGCAGGGTAGGGGCGAGCAGTTCTTC.

In this sample, this clone turned up a few times. The chain couples TRBV2 to TRBJ2-1, with 10 bases identical to TRBD2. CDR1 and CDR2 from the germline V gene are SNHLY and FYNNEI. With 7 bases clipped from V and 5 bases from J, the junction kept 8 bases outside the gene matches. The CDR3 is 15 amino acids. The CDR3 spells CASIQLLAGNNEQFF. The CDR3 coding sequence is TGTGCCAGCATACAGCTACTAGCGGGGAACAATGAGCAGTTCTTC.

The J gene is TRBJ2-3, the V gene TRBV24-1, with 13 bases lining up with TRBD2. V dropped 3 bases and J dropped 2; count of bases not matched to a gene: 7. CDR1 and CDR2 (germline): KGHDR, SFDVKD. The CDR3 length is 18 residues. CDR3 bases: TGTGCCACCAGTGATCCTCGGACTAGCGGGGGAAACACAGATACGCAGTATTTT. This encodes CATSDPRTSGGNTDTQYF.

The chain uses TRBV19 and TRBJ2-2; unclear D gene. This CDR3 contains 13 residues. The germline gives CDR1 LNHDA, CDR2 SQIVND (reference sequence). Trimming removed 5 bases from V and 5 bases from J, with 9 bases in between. CDR3 bases: TGTGCCAGTAGTGGTACACGAACCGGGGAGCTGTTTTTT. As protein: CASSGTRTGELFF.

This chain uses TRBV4-2 with TRBJ1-2; D is ambiguous. This CDR3 contains 15 residues. Per germline, CDR1 LGHNA and CDR2 YNFKEQ. V shed 4 bases and J shed 0 bases, with 12 bases lying between them. The CDR3, as DNA: TGTGCCAGCAGCCCCGCCCGGGGTACTAACTATGGCTACACCTTC. It codes for CASSPARGTNYGYTF.

V usage is TRBV30 and J usage is TRBJ2-3; 11 positions match TRBD2. The CDR3 has 16 residues. Trimming at V came to 3 bases and at J to 2 bases, leaving 7 bases not matched to a gene. CDR1 and CDR2 (germline): GTSNPN, SVGIG (reference sequence). The CDR3 DNA reads TGTGCCTGGAGGTTTAGCGGGGGGGGATCCACAGATACGCAGTATTTT. It specifies CAWRFSGGGSTDTQYF. The entire variable domain, with the rest obtained from reference TRBV30 and TRBJ2-3, is as follows: SQTIHQWPATLVQPVGSPLSLECTVEGTSNPNLYWYRQAAGRGLQLLFYSVGIGQISSEVPQNLSASRPQDRQFILSSKKLLLSDSGFYLCAWRFSGGGSTDTQYFGPGTRLTVL.

CDR3: CASSPPASTGELFF. The CDR3, as DNA: TGTGCCAGCTCACCACCAGCGAGCACCGGGGAGCTGTTTTTT. This sequence joins TRBV18 and TRBJ2-2, with D hard to call. The germline gives CDR1 KGHSH, CDR2 LQKENI. The CDR3 has 14 residues. The ends were cut back, 0 bases at V and 4 bases at J, with 6 bases in the middle.

The chain joins TRBV15 to TRBJ2-1, with TRBD1 matching 7 bases. The V and J ends lost 5 bases and 0 bases, in that order; junction bases with no gene match: 4. Germline lookup yields CDR1 LNHNV and CDR2 YYDKDF (reference sequence). CDR3 size: 15 residues. CDR3 amino acids: CATSATGNSYNEQFF. The CDR3 DNA sequence: TGTGCCACCAGCGCGACAGGGAACTCCTACAATGAGCAGTTCTTC.

This chain links TRBV7-9 with TRBJ1-4; D perhaps matches TRBD1 (5 bases). The CDR3 is 15 residues long. The ends were cut back, 1 base at V and 5 bases at J, with 11 bases in the middle. Per the germline V gene, CDR1 is SEHNR and CDR2 is FQNEAQ (reference sequence). The DNA of the CDR3 is TGTGCCAGCAGCTTAGTGACAGCTATAAATGAAAAACTGTTTTTT. Its protein product is CASSLVTAINEKLFF.

The chain combines TRBV4-1 with TRBJ1-2, with 9 bases that match TRBD1. Germline CDR1 MGHRA, CDR2 YSYEKL. Trimming took 5 bases from V and 13 from J; bases not matched to a gene: 14. The CDR3 sequence is 14 residues long. The CDR3 DNA follows: TGCGCCAGCAGCGCGCCGGGACAGGGTGTGTTTGCCACCTTC. The encoded protein is CASSAPGQGVFATF.

This clone appeared a single time. The genes are TRBV7-9 and TRBJ2-1; 7 bases line up with TRBD2. This CDR3 has 12 residues. Trimming at V came to 8 bases and at J to 6 bases, leaving 4 bases not matched to a gene. Germline CDR1 reads SEHNR; CDR2 reads FQNEAQ (reference sequence). CDR3 protein: CASGEGLNEQFF. The CDR3 region has the DNA TGTGCCAGCGGGGAGGGACTCAATGAGCAGTTCTTC.

This clone came up once. The chain carries TRBV5-1 and TRBJ2-5; tentative D call: TRBD1 (8 bases). The CDR3 contains 14 residues. Trimming took 4 bases from V and 5 from J, leaving 15 bases between them. CDR1 is SGHRS, CDR2 YFSETQ, per germline. This chain's CDR3 is CASSLGQGGETQYF. CDR3 in DNA: TGCGCCAGCAGCCTAGGACAGGGAGGGGAGACCCAGTACTTC.

The chain combines TRBV5-4 with TRBJ1-1, with 8 bases identical to TRBD1. V trimming: 3 bases; J trimming: 7 bases; junction bases outside the gene matches: 5. The CDR3 runs 13 residues. The germline CDR1 and CDR2 sequences are SGHNT and YYREEE (reference sequence). CDR3 DNA sequence: TGTGCCAGCAGCTCCTTAACAGGGGGTGAAGCTTTCTTT. Protein product: CASSSLTGGEAFF.

This chain uses TRBV20-1 with TRBJ2-5; 8 positions agree with TRBD1. Trimming removed 3 bases from V and 13 bases from J; junction bases left unmatched: 10. The CDR3 covers 12 residues. CDR1 DFQATT and CDR2 SNEGSKA come from the germline V gene (reference sequence). CDR3 amino acids: CSASPGQVRPYF. CDR3 DNA sequence: TGCAGTGCTAGTCCGGGACAGGTGCGTCCGTACTTC.

The chain recombines TRBV6-2 or TRBV6-3 with TRBJ2-3; D not resolved. V lost 1 base and J 2 bases, leaving 4 bases between the germline ends. There are 13 residues in the CDR3. CDR1 MNHEY and CDR2 SVGEGT come from the germline V gene. The CDR3 loop reads CASSYYNTDTQYF. CDR3 coding DNA: TGTGCCAGCAGTTACTATAACACAGATACGCAGTATTTT.

V and J are TRBV5-1 and TRBJ1-1; possibly TRBD1 for D (6 bases). Between the trimmed V and J ends, which lost 3 bases and 5 bases, there was a span of 14 bases. This CDR3 comprises 14 residues. Germline-derived CDR1 and CDR2 are SGHRS and YFSETQ. CDR3 DNA sequence: TGCGCCAGCAGCTCACAGGGTAGTGAAACTGAAGCTTTCTTT. Translation gives CASSSQGSETEAFF.

This clone was picked up a small number of times. The J gene is TRBJ1-2, the V gene TRBV19; TRBD1 matches 9 bases. Germline CDR1 is LNHDA and CDR2 is SQIVND (reference sequence). The CDR3 is made up of 14 amino acids. V trimming: 8 bases; J trimming: 8 bases; junction bases outside the gene matches: 12. The CDR3 loop is CASRTRTGEDGYTF. For the CDR3, the DNA is TGTGCCAGTCGAACACGGACAGGGGAGGACGGCTACACCTTC.